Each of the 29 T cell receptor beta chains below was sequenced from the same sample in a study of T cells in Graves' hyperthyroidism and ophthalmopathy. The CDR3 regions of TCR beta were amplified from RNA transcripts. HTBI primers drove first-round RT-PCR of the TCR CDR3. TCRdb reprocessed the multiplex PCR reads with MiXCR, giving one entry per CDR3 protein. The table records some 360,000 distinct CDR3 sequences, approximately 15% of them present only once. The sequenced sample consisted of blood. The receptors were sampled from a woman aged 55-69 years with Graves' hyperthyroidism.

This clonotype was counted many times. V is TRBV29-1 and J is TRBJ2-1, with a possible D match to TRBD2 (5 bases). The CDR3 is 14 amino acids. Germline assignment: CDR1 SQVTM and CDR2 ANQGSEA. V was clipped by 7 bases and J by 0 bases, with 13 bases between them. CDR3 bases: TGCAGCGCAGCGGTTCAGAGCTCCTACAATGAGCAGTTCTTC. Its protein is CSAAVQSSYNEQFF.

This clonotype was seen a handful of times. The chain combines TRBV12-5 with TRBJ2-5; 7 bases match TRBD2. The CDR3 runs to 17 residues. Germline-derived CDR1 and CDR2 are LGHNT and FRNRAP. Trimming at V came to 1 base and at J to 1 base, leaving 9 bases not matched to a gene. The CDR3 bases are TGTGCTAGTGGTTTGGCGGGGCCTAGCGGTTCCCAAGAGACCCAGTACTTC. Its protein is CASGLAGPSGSQETQYF.

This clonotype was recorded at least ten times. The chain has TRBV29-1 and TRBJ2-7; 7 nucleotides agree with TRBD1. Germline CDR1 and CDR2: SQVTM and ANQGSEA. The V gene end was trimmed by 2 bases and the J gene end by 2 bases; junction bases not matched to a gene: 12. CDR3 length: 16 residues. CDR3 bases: TGCAGCGTTGAAACAGGGGCAAGGTTAGGGGCCTACGAGCAGTACTTC. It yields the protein CSVETGARLGAYEQYF.

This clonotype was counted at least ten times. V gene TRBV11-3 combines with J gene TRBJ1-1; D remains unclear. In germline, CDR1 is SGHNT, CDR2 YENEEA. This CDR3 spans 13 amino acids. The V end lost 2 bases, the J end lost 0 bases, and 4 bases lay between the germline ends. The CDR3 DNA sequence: TGTGCCAGCAGCTTATATCTGAACACTGAAGCTTTCTTT. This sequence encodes CASSLYLNTEAFF.

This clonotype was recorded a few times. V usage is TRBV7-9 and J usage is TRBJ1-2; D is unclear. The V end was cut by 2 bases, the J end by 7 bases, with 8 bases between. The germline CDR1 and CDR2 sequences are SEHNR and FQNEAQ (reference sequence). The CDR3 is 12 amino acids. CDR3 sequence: CASSLFGSGYTF. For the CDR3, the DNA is TGTGCCAGCAGCTTATTCGGTTCTGGCTACACCTTC.

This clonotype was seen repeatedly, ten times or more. The CDR3 DNA is TGTGCCGGGGAAAAGGGACTAGCGGGCTACAATGAGCAGTTCTTC. Translated, it gives CAGEKGLAGYNEQFF. The chain combines TRBV30 with TRBJ2-1, with TRBD2 matching over 12 bases. V trimming: 8 bases; J trimming: 3 bases; junction bases outside the gene matches: 8. Germline values: CDR1 GTSNPN, CDR2 SVGIG (reference sequence). The CDR3 consists of 15 residues.

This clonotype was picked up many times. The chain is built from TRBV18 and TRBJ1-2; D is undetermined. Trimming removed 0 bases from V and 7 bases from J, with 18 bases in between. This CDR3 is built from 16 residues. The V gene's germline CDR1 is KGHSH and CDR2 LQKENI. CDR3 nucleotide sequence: TGTGCCAGCTCACCACCGACGCGGCAGCTCTGGGGTGGCTACACCTTC. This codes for CASSPPTRQLWGGYTF.

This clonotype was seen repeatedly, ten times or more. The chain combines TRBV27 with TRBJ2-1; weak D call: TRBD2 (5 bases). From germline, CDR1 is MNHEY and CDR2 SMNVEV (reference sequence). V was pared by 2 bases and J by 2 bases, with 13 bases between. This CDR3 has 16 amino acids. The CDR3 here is CASSLRPRRPYNEQFF. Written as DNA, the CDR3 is TGTGCCAGCAGTTTAAGGCCCAGGAGGCCCTACAATGAGCAGTTCTTC.

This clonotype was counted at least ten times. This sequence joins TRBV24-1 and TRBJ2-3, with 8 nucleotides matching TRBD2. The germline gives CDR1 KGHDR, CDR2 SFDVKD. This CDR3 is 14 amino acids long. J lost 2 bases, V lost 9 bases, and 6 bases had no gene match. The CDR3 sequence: CATSSGSFTDTQYF. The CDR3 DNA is TGTGCCACCTCTAGCGGGTCCTTCACAGATACGCAGTATTTT.

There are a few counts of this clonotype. CDR3 sequence: CASRERETFYNEQFF. The CDR3 DNA reads as TGCGCCAGCAGAGAGCGGGAGACGTTCTACAATGAGCAGTTCTTC. This chain connects TRBV5-1 to TRBJ2-1; the match to TRBD2 covers 8 bases. The CDR3 has 15 residues. Trimming cost V 5 bases and J 3 bases; bases outside gene matches: 7. Germline lookup yields CDR1 SGHRS and CDR2 YFSETQ.

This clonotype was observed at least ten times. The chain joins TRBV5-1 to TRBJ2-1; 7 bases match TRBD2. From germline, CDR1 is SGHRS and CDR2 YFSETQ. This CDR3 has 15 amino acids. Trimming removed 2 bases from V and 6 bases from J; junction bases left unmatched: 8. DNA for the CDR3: TGCGCCAGCAGCTTAGGCGGGAGTGAGGTCAATGAGCAGTTCTTC. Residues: CASSLGGSEVNEQFF.

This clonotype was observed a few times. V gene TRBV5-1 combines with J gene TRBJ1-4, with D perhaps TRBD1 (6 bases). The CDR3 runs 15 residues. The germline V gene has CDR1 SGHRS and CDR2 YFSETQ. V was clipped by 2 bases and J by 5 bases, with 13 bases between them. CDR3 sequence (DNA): TGCGCCAGCAGCTTCGTGGGGGCCCAAAATGAAAAACTGTTTTTT. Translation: CASSFVGAQNEKLFF.

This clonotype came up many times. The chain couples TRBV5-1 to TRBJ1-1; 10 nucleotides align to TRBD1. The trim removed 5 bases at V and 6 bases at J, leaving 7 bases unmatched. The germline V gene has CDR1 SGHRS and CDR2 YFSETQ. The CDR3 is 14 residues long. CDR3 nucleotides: TGCGCCAGCAGACAGACAGGGGGCGAGGCTGAAGCTTTCTTT. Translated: CASRQTGGEAEAFF.

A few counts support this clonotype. The DNA of the CDR3 is TGCAGCGTTCTGGGGCCGGACACTGAAGCTTTCTTT. As protein: CSVLGPDTEAFF. The J gene is TRBJ1-1, the V gene TRBV29-1; a possible D gene is TRBD1 (5 bases). This CDR3 comprises 12 residues. The V gene's germline CDR1 is SQVTM and CDR2 ANQGSEA. Trimming removed 5 bases from V and 3 bases from J, with 10 bases in between.

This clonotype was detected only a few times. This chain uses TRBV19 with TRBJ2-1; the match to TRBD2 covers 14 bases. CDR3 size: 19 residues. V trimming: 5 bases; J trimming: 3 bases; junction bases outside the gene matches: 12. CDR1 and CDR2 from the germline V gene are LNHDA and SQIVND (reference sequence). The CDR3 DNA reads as TGTGCCAGTAGTGCTTCACCGGGACTAGCGGGAGTAAGCTACAATGAGCAGTTCTTC. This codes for CASSASPGLAGVSYNEQFF.

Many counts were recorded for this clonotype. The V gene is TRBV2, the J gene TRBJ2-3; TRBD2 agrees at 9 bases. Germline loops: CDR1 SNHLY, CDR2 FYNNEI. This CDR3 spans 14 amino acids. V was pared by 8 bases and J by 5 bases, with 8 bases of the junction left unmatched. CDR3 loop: CASDLAGIGDTQYF. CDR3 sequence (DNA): TGTGCCAGCGACCTAGCGGGAATAGGAGATACGCAGTATTTT. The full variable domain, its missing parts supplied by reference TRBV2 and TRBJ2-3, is EPEVTQTPSHQVTQMGQEVILRCVPISNHLYFYWYRQILGQKVEFLVSFYNNEISEKSEIFDDQFSVERPDGSNFTLKIRSTKLEDSAMYFCASDLAGIGDTQYFGPGTRLTVL.

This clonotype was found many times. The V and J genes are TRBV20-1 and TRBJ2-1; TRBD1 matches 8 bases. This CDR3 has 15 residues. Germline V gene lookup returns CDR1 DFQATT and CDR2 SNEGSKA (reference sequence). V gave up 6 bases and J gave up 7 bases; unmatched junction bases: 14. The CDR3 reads CSAGESDRVRNEQFF. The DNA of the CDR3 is TGCAGTGCCGGAGAGTCGGACAGGGTTAGGAATGAGCAGTTCTTC.

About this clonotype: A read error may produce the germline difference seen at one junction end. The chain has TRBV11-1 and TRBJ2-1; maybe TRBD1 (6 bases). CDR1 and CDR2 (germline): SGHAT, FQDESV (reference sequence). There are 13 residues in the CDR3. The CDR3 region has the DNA TGCGCCAGCAGCCGCACGCCAAGGGGGGAGCAGTTCTTC. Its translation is CASSRTPRGEQFF.

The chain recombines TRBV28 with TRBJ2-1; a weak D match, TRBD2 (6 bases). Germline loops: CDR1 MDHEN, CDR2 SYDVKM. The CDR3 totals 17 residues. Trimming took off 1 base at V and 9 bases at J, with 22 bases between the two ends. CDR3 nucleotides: TGTGCCAGCAGTTTATTGATCTCGGGACTCCTGTCGGGTGAGCAGTTCTTC. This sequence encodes CASSLLISGLLSGEQFF.

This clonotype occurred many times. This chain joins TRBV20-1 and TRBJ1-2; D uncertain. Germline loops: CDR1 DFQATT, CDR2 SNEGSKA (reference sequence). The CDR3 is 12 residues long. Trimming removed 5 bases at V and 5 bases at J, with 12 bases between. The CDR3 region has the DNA TGCAGTGCTCCAGTGGGTGCTTATGGCTACACCTTC. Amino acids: CSAPVGAYGYTF.

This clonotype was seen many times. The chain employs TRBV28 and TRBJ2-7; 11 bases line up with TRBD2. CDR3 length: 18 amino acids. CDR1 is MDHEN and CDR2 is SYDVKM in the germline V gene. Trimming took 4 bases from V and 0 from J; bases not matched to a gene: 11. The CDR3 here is CASSSWVAGGPSSYEQYF. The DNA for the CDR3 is TGTGCCAGCAGTTCCTGGGTAGCGGGAGGGCCCAGCTCCTACGAGCAGTACTTC.

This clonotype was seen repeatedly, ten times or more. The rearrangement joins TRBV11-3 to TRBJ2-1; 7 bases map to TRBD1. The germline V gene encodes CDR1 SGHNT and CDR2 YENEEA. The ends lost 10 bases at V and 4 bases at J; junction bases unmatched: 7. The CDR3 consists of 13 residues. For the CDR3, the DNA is TGTGCCACTCAGGACAGGAATTACAATGAGCAGTTCTTC. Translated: CATQDRNYNEQFF.

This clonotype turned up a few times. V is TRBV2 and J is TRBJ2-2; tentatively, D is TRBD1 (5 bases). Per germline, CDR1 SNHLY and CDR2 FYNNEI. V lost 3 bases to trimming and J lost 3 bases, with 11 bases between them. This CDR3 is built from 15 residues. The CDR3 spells CASSEGMGHTGELFF. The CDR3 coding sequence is TGTGCCAGCAGTGAGGGTATGGGGCACACCGGGGAGCTGTTTTTT.

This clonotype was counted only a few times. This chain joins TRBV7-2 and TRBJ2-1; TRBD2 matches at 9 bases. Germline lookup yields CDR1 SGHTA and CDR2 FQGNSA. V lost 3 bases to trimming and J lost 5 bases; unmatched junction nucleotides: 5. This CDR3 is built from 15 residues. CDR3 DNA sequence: TGTGCCAGCAGCTTGATAGCGGGAGATCACAATGAGCAGTTCTTC. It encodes CASSLIAGDHNEQFF. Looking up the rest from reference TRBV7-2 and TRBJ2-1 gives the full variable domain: GAGVSQSPSNKVTEKGKDVELRCDPISGHTALYWYRQSLGQGLEFLIYFQGNSAPDKSGLPSDRFSAERTGGSVSTLTIQRTQQEDSAVYLCASSLIAGDHNEQFFGPGTRLTVL.

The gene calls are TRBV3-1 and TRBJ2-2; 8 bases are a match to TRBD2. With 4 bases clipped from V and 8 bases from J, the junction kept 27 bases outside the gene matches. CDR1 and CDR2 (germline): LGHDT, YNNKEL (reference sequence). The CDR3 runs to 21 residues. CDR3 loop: CASSPFLPAGASPAESGELFF. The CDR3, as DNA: TGTGCCAGCAGCCCCTTCCTTCCAGCGGGAGCTTCACCGGCCGAGTCAGGGGAGCTGTTTTTT.

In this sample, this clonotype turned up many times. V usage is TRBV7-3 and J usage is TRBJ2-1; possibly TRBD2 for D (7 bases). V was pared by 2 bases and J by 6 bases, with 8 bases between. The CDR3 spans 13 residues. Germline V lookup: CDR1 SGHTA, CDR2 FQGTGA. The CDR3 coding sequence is TGTGCCAGCAGCTTACGGGGGGCCAATGAGCAGTTCTTC. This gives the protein CASSLRGANEQFF. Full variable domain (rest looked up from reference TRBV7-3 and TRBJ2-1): GAGVSQTPSNKVTEKGKYVELRCDPISGHTALYWYRQSLGQGPEFLIYFQGTGAADDSGLPNDRFFAVRPEGSVSTLKIQRTERGDSAVYLCASSLRGANEQFFGPGTRLTVL.

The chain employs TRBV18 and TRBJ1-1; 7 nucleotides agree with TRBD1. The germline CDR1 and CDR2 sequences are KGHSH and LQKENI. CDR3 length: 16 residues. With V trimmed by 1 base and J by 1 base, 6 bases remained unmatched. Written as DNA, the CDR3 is TGTGCCAGCTCACCACGGCTAGGGGGCGAGAACACTGAAGCTTTCTTT. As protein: CASSPRLGGENTEAFF.

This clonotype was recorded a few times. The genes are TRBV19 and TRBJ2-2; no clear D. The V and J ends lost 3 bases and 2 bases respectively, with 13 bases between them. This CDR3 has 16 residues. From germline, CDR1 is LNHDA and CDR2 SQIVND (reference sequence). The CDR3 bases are TGTGCCAGTAGTATTTATGCAGGAGATAACACCGGGGAGCTGTTTTTT. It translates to CASSIYAGDNTGELFF.

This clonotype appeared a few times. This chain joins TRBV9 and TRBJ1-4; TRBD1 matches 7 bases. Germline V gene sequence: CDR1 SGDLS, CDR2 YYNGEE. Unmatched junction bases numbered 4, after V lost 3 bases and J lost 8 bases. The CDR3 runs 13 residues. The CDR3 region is CASSADRAEKLFF. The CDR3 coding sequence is TGTGCCAGCAGCGCCGACAGGGCGGAAAAACTGTTTTTT.